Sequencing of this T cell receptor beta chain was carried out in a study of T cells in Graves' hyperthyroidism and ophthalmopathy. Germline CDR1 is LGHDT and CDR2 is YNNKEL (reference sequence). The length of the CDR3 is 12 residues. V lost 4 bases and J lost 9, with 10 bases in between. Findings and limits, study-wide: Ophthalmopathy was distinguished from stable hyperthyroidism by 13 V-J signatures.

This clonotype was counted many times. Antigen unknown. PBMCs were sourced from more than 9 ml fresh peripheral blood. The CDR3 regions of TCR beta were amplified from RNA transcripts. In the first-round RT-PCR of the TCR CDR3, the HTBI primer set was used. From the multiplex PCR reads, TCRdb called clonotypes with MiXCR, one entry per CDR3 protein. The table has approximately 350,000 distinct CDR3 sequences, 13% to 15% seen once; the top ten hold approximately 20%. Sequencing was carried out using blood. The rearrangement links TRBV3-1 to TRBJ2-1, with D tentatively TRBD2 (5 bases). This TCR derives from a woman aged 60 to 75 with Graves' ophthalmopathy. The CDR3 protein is CASSPPGSEQFF. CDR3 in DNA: TGTGCCAGCAGCCCCCCGGGGAGTGAGCAGTTCTTC.